This T cell receptor (beta chain) is drawn from a study of T cell responses to AZD1222 COVID-19 vaccine. Regarding this clone: The antigen is unknown.

Second-dose schedules of about 4 or about 12 weeks were combined. Repertoires were generated with immunoSEQ multiplex PCR, while TCRdb's copy carries only in-frame clones and drops some. The sample holds more than 150,000 clones, over 90% seen once. Broader study findings: Among spike-specific TCRs, nearly half reportedly target unmutated variant regions. Spike-specific TCRs gained breadth and depth after people received two AZD1222 doses. A mostly white British donor set with more females was recruited, and clonal diversity was possibly underestimated.

Germline-derived CDR1 and CDR2 are SGHKS and YYEKEE (reference sequence). This CDR3 is 11 amino acids long. V was trimmed by 1 base and J by 6 bases, leaving 4 bases between them. The sequences come from peripheral blood, collected 28 days after the second AZD1222 dose. The receptor was isolated from an adult who received the AZD1222 COVID-19 vaccine. The rearrangement links TRBV5-5 to TRBJ1-2, with D unresolved. CDR3 nucleotides: TGTGCCAGCAGCTTGCGAGATGGCTACACCTTC. As protein: CASSLRDGYTF. Complete variable domain (other parts from reference TRBV5-5 and TRBJ1-2): DAGVTQSPTHLIKTRGQQVTLRCSPISGHKSVSWYQQVLGQGPQFIFQYYEKEERGRGNFPDRFSARQFPNYSSELNVNALLLGDSALYLCASSLRDGYTFGSGTRLTVV.